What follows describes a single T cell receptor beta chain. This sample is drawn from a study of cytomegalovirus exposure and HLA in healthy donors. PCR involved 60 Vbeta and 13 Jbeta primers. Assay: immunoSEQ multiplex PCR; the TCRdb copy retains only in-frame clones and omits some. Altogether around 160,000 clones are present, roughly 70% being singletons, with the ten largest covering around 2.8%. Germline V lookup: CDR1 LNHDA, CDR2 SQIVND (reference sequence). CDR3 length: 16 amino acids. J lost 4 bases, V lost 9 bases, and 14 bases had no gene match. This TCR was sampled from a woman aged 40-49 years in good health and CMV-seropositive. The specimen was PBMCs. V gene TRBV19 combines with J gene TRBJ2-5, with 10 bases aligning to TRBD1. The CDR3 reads CASRSFRDRGAETQYF. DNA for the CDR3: TGTGCCAGCAGGAGCTTCCGGGACAGGGGAGCAGAGACCCAGTACTTC.